This section outlines one TCR beta chain sequence together with its context. This clone's antigen is unknown. No per-base quality is available; no much larger clone lies one base away. The data belong to a study of shared clonotypes between healthy human individuals (dated by TCRdb to about 2020). About the full investigation: The cohort comprised a couple of women and a few men aged 18 to 49 years. Blood TCR repertoires of roughly five healthy adults were deeply sequenced to estimate repertoire size and the extent of clonotype sharing between individuals. For each donor, CD4 naive and CD4 memory were each run on three plates, CD8 naive on two plates, and CD8 memory on one plate. Between about 0.9 and 10 billion PBMCs per donor were obtained by leukapheresis. Different laboratories and diverse techniques were used to prepare libraries and sequence TCR repertoires, to increase sequencing depth and limit assay-specific biases.

Overall study results and their limits: Pairwise subsampling indicated that sequencing depth was expected to affect the degree of clonotype sharing among donors. The genetic and exposure-history diversity represented was limited by the small number of donors. Higher generation probabilities were observed for clonotypes shared by all four sorted-subset donors than for non-shared clonotypes. Sampling was limited to blood, and TCR repertoires in tissue likely differ from TCR repertoires in blood. About 4.5% of naive CD4, approximately 3.7% of naive CD8, about 2.1% of memory CD4, and roughly 0.4% of memory CD8 clonotypes were shared across a few donors. Rarefaction of sorted-subset datasets indicated incomplete sequencing despite the large sequencing depth. Naive subsets generally had larger estimated clonotype richness than memory subsets.

Healthy HIV-negative adults with no recently reported acute infections or vaccinations were included as donors. All donors were Caucasian adults living in Nashville, Tennessee, USA. CD4+ T cells were enriched by magnetic negative selection, after which naive cells were positively selected on CD45RA and the negative fraction was taken as the memory subset. Blood was collected by leukapheresis, and PBMCs were isolated by Ficoll-Histopaque density gradient centrifugation and then cryopreserved in liquid nitrogen vapor phase. Purity and quantity of every magnetically sorted T cell population were checked by analytical flow cytometry. Genomic DNA was isolated from each sorted fraction and quantified by UV absorbance on a Nanodrop 2000c. Using the deep immunoSEQ assay, TCR CDR3 regions were amplified from genomic DNA by multiplex PCR. Extracted genomic DNA from each cell subset was distributed evenly across all wells of several immunoSEQ 96-well plates, and each plate was treated as a replicate. For sorted subsets, roughly 200 ng of genomic DNA, equivalent to around 31,000 T cell genomes, went into each replicate PCR. Purified libraries were measured with a Qubit 3.0 fluorometer, size-checked on a Bioanalyzer 2100, and measured again with the KAPA Library Quantification kit. A separate single-read 150-cycle Illumina NextSeq 550 flow cell was used to sequence each immunoSEQ 96-well plate. Per the authors' processing: Because the immunoSEQ output held only junctional sequences and lacked quality scores, the filtering could not match the filtering applied to full-length reads. Sequences were annotated with PyIR, a Python wrapper for IgBLAST v1.9, using IMGT germline references to assign V/J genes and CDR3. Reads with weak V/J assignments (E-value above 1e-6), missing CDR3, stop codons, out-of-frame junctions, or ambiguous translated residues were removed. V3J clonotypes were defined by identical inferred V gene, J gene, and CDR3 amino acid sequence. The percentage overlap between two repertoires was calculated by dividing the number of shared unique clonotypes by the size of the smaller repertoire. Three approaches were used to assess repertoire richness: RTK rarefaction, the Chao1 estimator, and Recon v2.1 estimates of unobserved clonotypes. Generation probabilities for all TCRbeta clonotypes obtained by the gDNA method from a few donors were computed using OLGA. Imported from immuneACCESS, the table was reduced by TCRdb to in-frame sequences with V and J called. These copies leave out some clones; in studies compared against another copy, an unresolved V gene accounts for under half, and the cause of the remainder is not known. V, J and clone size are those of that table, while D and trimming were read from the DNA. Here the sample has around 1.6 million clones; 98% occur a single time. Jointly, the top ten make up 0.4% to 0.55% of the sample.

Per the germline V gene (reference sequence), SGHNT is the CDR1 and YYREEE is the CDR2. From V the trimming removes 3 bases and from J it removes 0 bases, while the gene matches leave 4 bases of the junction unaccounted for. The CDR3 holds 15 amino acids from the cysteine to the phenylalanine. Left in the record is the CDR3 DNA by itself, 45 bases read in frame from the first base. The sequenced sample was naive CD4+ T cells sorted from blood. Per the publication, the cell subset or site label means: CD45RA+ positively selected. The chain was built from TRBV5-4 and TRBJ2-7; 9 junctional bases match TRBD1. The TCR originated in a man between 25 and 39 years old in good health. CDR3 region: CASSSRDRASYEQYF. The DNA sequence reads TGTGCCAGCAGCTCTCGGGACAGGGCCTCCTACGAGCAGTACTTC. The reference TRBV5-4 and TRBJ2-7 proteins fill in what lies around the CDR3, so the full variable domain reads ETGVTQSPTHLIKTRGQQVTLRCSSQSGHNTVSWYQQALGQGPQFIFQYYREEENGRGNFPPRFSGLQFPNYSSELNVNALELDDSALYLCASSSRDRASYEQYFGPGTRLTVT.